The source of this T cell receptor (beta chain) is a study of T cell repertoires in ileal Crohn's disease. Study in general: Median disease duration was about eight years; 35% smoked at surgery. About half of patients got postoperative therapy: around 10 thiopurines, fewer than 20 anti-TNF. Findings and limits, study-wide: Every patient over 26.8% clonality showed endoscopic recurrence. Clonal expansions were more frequent in active smokers than non-smokers at surgery.

The table came from immunoSEQ multiplex PCR; TCRdb's copy has only in-frame clones and leaves some out. The sample holds more than 11,000 clones; around 70% are singletons and the top ten take 5% to 7%. This clone was seen more than once but under ten times. Its specificity is unknown. Germline V gene sequence: CDR1 LGHNA, CDR2 YNFKEQ. V dropped 1 base and J dropped 6; count of bases not matched to a gene: 4. The CDR3 is 15 amino acids. This chain joins TRBV4-2 and TRBJ1-2, with 11 bases fitting TRBD1. The clonotype was recovered from an adult with Crohn's disease. Material: ileal tissue. The CDR3 here is CASSQGTGGSNGYTF. CDR3 in DNA: TGTGCCAGCAGCCAAGGGACAGGGGGCAGTAATGGCTACACCTTC.